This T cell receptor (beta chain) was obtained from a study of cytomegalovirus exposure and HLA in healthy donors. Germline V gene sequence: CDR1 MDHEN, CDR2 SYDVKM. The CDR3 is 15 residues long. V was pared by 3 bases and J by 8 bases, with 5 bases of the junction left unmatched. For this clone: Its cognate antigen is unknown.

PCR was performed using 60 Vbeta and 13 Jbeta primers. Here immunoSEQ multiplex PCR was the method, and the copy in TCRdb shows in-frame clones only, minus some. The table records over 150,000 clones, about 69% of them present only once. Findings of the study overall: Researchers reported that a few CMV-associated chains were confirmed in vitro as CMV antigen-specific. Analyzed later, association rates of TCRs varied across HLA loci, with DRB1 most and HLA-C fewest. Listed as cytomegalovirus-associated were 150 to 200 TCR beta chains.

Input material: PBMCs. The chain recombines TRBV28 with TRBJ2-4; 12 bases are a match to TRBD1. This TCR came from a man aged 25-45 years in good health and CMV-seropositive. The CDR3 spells CASSFQGQGADIQYF. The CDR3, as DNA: TGTGCCAGCAGTTTCCAGGGACAGGGGGCGGACATTCAGTACTTC.